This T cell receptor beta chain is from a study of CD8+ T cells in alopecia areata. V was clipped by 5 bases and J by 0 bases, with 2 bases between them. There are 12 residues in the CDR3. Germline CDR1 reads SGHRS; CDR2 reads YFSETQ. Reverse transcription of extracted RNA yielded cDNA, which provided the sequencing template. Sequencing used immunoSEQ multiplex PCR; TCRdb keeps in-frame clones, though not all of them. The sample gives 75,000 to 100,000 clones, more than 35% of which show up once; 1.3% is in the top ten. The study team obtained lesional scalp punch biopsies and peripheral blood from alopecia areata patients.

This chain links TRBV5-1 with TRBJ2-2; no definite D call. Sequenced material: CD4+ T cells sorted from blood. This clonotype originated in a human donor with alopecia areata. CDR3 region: CASRANTGELFF. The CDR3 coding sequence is TGCGCCAGCAGGGCGAACACCGGGGAGCTGTTTTTT.